Below, one T cell receptor beta chain is given with its context. Its specificity is unknown. TCRdb's copy holds only in-frame clones and misses some; the assay was immunoSEQ multiplex PCR. The table includes more than 15,000 clones, roughly 80% detected once. The sample originates from a study of neoadjuvant nivolumab and ipilimumab in lung cancer. Whole-study findings and limits: Only two of four nivolumab-treated tumors gained richness and clonality by surgery. TCR receptors were sequenced in few samples. Pathologic regression was not significantly tied to TCR clonality. TCR richness and clonality were higher in tumors than adjacent uninvolved lung.

There are 16 residues in the CDR3. The V gene lost 2 bases and the J gene lost 5 bases, with 18 bases spanning the gap. Germline assignment: CDR1 KGHSH and CDR2 LQKENI. The rearrangement joins TRBV18 to TRBJ1-1; D unresolved. This specimen was tumor tissue, taken after neoadjuvant nivolumab, alone or with ipilimumab, at or shortly before surgery. This TCR was sampled from an adult with non-small cell lung cancer. CDR3 loop: CASSPAREGKRTEAFF. The CDR3 DNA follows: TGTGCCAGCTCACCAGCGAGGGAGGGTAAGAGAACTGAAGCTTTCTTT.